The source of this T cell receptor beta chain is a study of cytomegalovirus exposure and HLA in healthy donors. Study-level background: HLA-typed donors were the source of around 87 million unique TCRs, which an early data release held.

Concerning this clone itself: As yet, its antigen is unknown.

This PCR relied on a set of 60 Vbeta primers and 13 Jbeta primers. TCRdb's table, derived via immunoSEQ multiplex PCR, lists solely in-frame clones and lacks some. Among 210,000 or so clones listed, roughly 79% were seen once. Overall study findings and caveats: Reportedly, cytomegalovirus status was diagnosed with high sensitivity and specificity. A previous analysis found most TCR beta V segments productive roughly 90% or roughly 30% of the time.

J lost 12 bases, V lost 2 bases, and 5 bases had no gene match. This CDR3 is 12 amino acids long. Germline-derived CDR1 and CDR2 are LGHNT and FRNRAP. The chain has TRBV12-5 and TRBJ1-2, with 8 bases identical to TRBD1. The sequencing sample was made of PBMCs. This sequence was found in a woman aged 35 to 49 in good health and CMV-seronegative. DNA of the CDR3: TGTGCTAGTGGTTTGAGAGGACAGGGAGACACCTTC. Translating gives CASGLRGQGDTF.